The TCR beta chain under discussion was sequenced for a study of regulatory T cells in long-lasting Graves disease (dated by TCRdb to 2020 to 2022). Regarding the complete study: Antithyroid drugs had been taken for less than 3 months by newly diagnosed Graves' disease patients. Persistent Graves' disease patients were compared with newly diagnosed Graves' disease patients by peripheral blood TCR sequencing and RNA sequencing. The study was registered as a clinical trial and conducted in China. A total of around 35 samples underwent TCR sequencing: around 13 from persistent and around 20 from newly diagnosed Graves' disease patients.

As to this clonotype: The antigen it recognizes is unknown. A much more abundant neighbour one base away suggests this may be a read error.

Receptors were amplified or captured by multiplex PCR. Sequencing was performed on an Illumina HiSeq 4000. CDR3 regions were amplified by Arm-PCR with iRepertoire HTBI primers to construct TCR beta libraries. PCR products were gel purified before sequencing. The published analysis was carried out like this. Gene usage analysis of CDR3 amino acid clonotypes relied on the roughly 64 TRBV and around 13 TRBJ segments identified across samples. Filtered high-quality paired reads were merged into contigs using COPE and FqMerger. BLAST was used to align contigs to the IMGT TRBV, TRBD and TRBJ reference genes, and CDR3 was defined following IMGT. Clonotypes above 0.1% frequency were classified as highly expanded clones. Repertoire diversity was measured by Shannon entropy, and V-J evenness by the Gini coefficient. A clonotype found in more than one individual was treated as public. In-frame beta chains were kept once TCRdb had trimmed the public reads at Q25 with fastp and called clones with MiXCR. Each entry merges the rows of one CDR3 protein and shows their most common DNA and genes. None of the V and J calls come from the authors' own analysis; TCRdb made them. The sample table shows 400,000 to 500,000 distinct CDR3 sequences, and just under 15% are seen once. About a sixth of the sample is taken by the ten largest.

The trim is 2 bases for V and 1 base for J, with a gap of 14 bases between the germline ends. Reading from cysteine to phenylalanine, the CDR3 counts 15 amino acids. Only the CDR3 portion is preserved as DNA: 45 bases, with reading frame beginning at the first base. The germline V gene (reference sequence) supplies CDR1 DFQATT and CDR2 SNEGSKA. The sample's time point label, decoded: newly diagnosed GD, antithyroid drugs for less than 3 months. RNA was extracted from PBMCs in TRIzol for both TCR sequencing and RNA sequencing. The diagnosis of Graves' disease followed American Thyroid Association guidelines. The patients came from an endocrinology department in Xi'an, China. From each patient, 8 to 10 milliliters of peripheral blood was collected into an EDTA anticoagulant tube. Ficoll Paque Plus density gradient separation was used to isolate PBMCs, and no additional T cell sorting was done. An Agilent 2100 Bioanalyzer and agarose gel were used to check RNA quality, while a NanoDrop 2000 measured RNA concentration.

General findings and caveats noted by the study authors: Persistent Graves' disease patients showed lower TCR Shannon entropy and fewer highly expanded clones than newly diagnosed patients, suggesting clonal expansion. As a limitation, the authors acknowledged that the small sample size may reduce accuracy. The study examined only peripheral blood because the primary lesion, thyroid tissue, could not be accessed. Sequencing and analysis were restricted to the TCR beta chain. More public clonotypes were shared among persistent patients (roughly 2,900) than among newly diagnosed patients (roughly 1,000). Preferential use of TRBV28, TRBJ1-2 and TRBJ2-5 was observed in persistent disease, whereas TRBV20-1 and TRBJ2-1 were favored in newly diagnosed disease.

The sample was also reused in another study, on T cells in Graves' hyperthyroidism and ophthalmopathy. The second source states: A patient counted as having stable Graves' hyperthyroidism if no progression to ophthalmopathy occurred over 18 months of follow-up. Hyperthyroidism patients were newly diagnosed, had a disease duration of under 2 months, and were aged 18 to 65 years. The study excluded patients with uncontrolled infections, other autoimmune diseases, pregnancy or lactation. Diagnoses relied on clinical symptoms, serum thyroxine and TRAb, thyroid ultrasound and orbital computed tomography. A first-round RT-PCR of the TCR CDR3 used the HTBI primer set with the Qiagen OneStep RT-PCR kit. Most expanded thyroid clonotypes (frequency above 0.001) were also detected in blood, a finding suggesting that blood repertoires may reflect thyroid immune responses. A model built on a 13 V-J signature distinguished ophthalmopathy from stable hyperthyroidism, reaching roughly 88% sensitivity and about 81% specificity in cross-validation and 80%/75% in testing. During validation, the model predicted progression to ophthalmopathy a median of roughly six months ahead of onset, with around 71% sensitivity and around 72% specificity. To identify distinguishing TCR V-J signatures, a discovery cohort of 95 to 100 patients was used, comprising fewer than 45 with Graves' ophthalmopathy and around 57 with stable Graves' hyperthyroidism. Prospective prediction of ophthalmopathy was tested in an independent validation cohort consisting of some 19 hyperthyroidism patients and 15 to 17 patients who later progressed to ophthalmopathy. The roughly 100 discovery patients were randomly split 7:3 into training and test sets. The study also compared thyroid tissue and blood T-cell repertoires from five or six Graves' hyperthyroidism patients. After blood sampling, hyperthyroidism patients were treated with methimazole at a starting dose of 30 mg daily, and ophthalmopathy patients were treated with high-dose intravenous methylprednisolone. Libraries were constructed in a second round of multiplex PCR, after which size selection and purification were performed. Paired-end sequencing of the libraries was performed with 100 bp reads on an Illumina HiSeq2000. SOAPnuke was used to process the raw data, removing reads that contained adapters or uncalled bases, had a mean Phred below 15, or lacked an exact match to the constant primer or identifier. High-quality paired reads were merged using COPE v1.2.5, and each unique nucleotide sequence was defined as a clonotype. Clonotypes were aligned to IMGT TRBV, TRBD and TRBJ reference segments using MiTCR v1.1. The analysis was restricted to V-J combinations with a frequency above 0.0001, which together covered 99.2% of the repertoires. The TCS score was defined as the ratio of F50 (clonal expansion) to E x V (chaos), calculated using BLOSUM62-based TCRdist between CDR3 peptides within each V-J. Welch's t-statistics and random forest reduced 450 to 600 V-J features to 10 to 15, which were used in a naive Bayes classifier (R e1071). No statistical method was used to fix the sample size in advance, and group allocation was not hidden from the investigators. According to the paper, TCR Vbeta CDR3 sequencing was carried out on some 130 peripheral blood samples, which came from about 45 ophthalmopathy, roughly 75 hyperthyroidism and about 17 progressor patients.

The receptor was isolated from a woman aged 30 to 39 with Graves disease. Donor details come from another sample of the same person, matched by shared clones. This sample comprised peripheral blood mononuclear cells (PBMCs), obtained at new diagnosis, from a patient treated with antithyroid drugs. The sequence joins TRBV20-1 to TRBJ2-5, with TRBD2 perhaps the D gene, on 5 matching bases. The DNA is TGCAGTGCTAGACCTTGGGCGGGCCCCCAAGAGACCCAGTACTTC. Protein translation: CSARPWAGPQETQYF.